This is a list of T cell receptor beta chains from one sample in a study of human T cells and chemical hapten exposure. TCRdb reprocessed the RACE reads via MiXCR and lists one record per CDR3 protein. The sample holds fewer than 60,000 distinct CDR3 sequences, less than 9.5% seen once. Source: whole blood, taken in connection with sensitization to the hapten diphenylcyclopropenone (DPC). The receptors here all came from a woman in her forties or fifties with alopecia areata. Some clones in this sample may be carry-over from other donors' samples. Both conserved end residues are part of each CDR3. D genes are given only for firm matches. Expanded clones are given a class, and other clones once, few, many or no size at all.

cdr3_length,clone_size,v_call,j_call,d_call,cdr3_nt,cdr3_aa
15,many,TRBV4-1,TRBJ1-5,NA,TGCGCCAGCAGCCAAGACGGGCACTACAATCAGCCCCAGCATTTT,CASSQDGHYNQPQHF
15,many,TRBV20-1,TRBJ2-5,TRBD2,TGCAGTGCTAGAGAGCCGGGACTAGCGGAAGAGACCCAGTACTTC,CSAREPGLAEETQYF
16,NA,TRBV5-4,TRBJ2-1,NA,TGTGCCAGCAGCTTGGGGTCTCCGGGAGTCAACAATGAGCAGTTCTTC,CASSLGSPGVNNEQFF
13,many,TRBV6-1,TRBJ2-5,NA,TGTGCCAGCAGGATTAGCGGACAAGAGACCCAGTACTTC,CASRISGQETQYF
16,NA,TRBV3-1,TRBJ2-1,TRBD1,TGTGCCAGCAGCCCGACAGGGAGCGCTTCCTACAATGAGCAGTTCTTC,CASSPTGSASYNEQFF
14,many,TRBV7-2,TRBJ1-2,TRBD1,TGTGCCAGCAGCTTACGGGACAGCAACTATGGCTACACCTTC,CASSLRDSNYGYTF
16,many,TRBV5-1,TRBJ2-6,NA,TGCGCCAGCAGCTTGGCTACGGTCTCTGGGGCCAACGTCCTGACTTTC,CASSLATVSGANVLTF
14,many,TRBV12-3/TRBV12-4,TRBJ2-5,TRBD1,TGTGCCAGCAAGACCGGGACAGCCCAAGAGACCCAGTACTTC,CASKTGTAQETQYF
16,many,TRBV19,TRBJ2-3,TRBD1,TGTGCCAGTAGTATCTTGACAGGGGGCGATGCAGATACGCAGTATTTT,CASSILTGGDADTQYF
13,many,TRBV29-1,TRBJ2-7,NA,TGCAGCGTTGAAGGGGGGGCCCCCTACGAGCAGTACTTC,CSVEGGAPYEQYF
14,many,TRBV20-1,TRBJ2-7,NA,TGCAGTGCTAGAGAGTCTATCACGGCCTACGAGCAGTACTTC,CSARESITAYEQYF
15,few,TRBV3-1,TRBJ2-5,TRBD1,TGTGCCAGCAGCCAAGTGGGGACAGGCGGAGAGACCCAGTACTTC,CASSQVGTGGETQYF
16,many,TRBV5-1,TRBJ2-1,NA,TGCGCCAGCAGCTTGGATAGCCGTAGCTCCTACAATGAGCAGTTCTTC,CASSLDSRSSYNEQFF
13,many,TRBV4-1,TRBJ1-5,NA,TGCGCCAGCAGCCGTGATCGGAATCAGCCCCAGCATTTT,CASSRDRNQPQHF
15,few,TRBV6-4,TRBJ2-1,TRBD2,TGTGCCAGCAGTGCAGGACTAGCGGGAGGTGATGAGCAGTTCTTC,CASSAGLAGGDEQFF
15,few,TRBV6-6,TRBJ1-5,TRBD1,TGTGCCAGCAGTTACGCTGGACAGGGGTATCAGCCCCAGCATTTT,CASSYAGQGYQPQHF
21,NA,TRBV4-3,TRBJ2-1,NA,TGCGCCAGCAGCCTTTGGACGCCGGGACAGGGTGGTAGCGGGAGCTACAATGAGCAGTTCTTC,CASSLWTPGQGGSGSYNEQFF
17,many,TRBV7-2,TRBJ2-1,TRBD2,TGTGCCAGCAGCCCGGGCCTGGGACTAGCGGGAAGAAATGAGCAGTTCTTC,CASSPGLGLAGRNEQFF
14,many,TRBV28,TRBJ2-2,NA,TGTGCCAGCAATTTCGACGGCTACACCGGGGAGCTGTTTTTT,CASNFDGYTGELFF
16,few,TRBV6-5,TRBJ2-3,TRBD1,TGTGCCAGCAGTTACTCGGCACAGGGGTATGCAGATACGCAGTATTTT,CASSYSAQGYADTQYF
13,many,TRBV2,TRBJ1-5,NA,TGTGCCAGCAGTGGAGTGCGTGATCAGCCCCAGCATTTT,CASSGVRDQPQHF
14,few,TRBV5-1,TRBJ2-1,NA,TGCGCCAGCAGCTTGGGTCCTAGCAACAATGAGCAGTTCTTC,CASSLGPSNNEQFF
13,few,TRBV29-1,TRBJ2-5,NA,TGCAGCGTTGGGGACATTGGGACTTCGAGGCAGTACTTC,CSVGDIGTSRQYF
15,NA,TRBV7-2,TRBJ2-6,NA,TGTGCCAGCAGCTTAGGTGGTCCTGGGGCCAACGTCCTGACTTTC,CASSLGGPGANVLTF
15,NA,TRBV19,TRBJ2-1,NA,TGTGCCAGTAGTCAAGGGAGTTTGCTTTACAATGAGCAGTTCTTC,CASSQGSLLYNEQFF
15,many,TRBV29-1,TRBJ1-2,NA,TGCAGCGTTGATTATTCGAACAGGGTTAAAAATGGCTACACCTTC,CSVDYSNRVKNGYTF
14,many,TRBV30,TRBJ1-5,TRBD1,TGTGCCTGGAGGGGGACAGGAGACAATCAGCCCCAGCATTTT,CAWRGTGDNQPQHF
12,few,TRBV12-3/TRBV12-4,TRBJ1-5,NA,TGTGCCAGCAGTTTAGGGATCCAGCCCCAGCATTTT,CASSLGIQPQHF
14,many,TRBV9,TRBJ1-4,TRBD1,TGTGCCAGCAGCCCGACAGGGTTTAATGAAAAACTGTTTTTT,CASSPTGFNEKLFF